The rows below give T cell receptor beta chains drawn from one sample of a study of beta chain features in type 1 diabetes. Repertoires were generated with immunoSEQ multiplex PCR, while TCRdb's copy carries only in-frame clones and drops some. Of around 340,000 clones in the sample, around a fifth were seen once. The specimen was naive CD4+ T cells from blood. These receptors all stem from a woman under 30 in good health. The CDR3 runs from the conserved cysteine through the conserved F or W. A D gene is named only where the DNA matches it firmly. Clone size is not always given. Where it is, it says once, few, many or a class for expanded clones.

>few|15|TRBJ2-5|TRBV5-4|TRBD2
CASSLAAGEMETQYF
TGTGCCAGCAGCTTGGCGGCGGGGGAAATGGAGACCCAGTACTTC
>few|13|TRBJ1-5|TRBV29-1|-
CSVTTVLDQPQHF
TGCAGCGTCACGACAGTTTTGGATCAGCCCCAGCATTTT
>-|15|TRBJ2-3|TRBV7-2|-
CASSLESGSTDTQYF
TGTGCCAGCAGCTTAGAATCCGGGTCCACAGATACGCAGTATTTT
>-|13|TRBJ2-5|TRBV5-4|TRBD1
CASSSGQQETQYF
TGTGCCAGCAGCTCGGGACAGCAAGAGACCCAGTACTTC
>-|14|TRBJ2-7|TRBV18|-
CASSPIRGAYEQYF
TGTGCCAGCTCACCAATCAGGGGGGCCTACGAGCAGTACTTC
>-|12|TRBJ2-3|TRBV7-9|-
CASSQGLDTQYF
TGTGCCAGCAGCCAGGGGTTAGATACGCAGTATTTT
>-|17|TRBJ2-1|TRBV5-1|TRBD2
CASSRGPGSSGSNEQFF
TGCGCCAGCAGCCGGGGCCCCGGTTCTAGCGGGAGCAATGAGCAGTTCTTC
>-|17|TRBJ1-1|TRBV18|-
CASSPPNRVTGNTEAFF
TGTGCCAGCTCACCACCGAACAGGGTAACTGGGAACACTGAAGCTTTCTTT
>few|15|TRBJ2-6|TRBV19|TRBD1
CASSSQGSGANVLTF
TGTGCCAGTAGCTCACAGGGGTCCGGGGCCAACGTCCTGACTTTC
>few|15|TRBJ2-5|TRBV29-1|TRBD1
CSVDPGTGVQETQYF
TGCAGCGTTGATCCCGGGACAGGGGTCCAAGAGACCCAGTACTTC
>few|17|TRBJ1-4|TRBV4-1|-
CASSQGASPPTNEKLFF
TGCGCCAGCAGCCAAGGGGCTTCTCCCCCAACTAATGAAAAACTGTTTTTT
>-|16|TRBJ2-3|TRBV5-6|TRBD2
CASSLSLVAGRDTQYF
TGTGCCAGCAGCTTATCCCTGGTAGCGGGGAGAGATACGCAGTATTTT
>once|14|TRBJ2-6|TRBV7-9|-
CASSSAHGANVLTF
TGTGCCAGCAGCTCAGCCCATGGGGCCAACGTCCTGACTTTC
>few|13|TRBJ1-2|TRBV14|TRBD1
CASRFGQGGGYTF
TGTGCCAGCAGATTTGGACAGGGAGGCGGCTACACCTTC
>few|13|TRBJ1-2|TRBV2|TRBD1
CASKGTGSYGYTF
TGTGCCAGCAAGGGGACAGGGAGCTATGGCTACACCTTC
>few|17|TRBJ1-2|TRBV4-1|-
CASRGPIGQNLNYGYTF
TGCGCCAGCAGGGGCCCCATCGGACAGAACCTTAACTATGGCTACACCTTC
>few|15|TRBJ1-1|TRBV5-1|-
CASTPTAGILTEAFF
TGCGCCAGCACCCCAACCGCAGGGATTCTCACTGAAGCTTTCTTT
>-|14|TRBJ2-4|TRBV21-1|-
CASSNLLAKNIQYF
TGTGCCAGCAGCAATCTACTAGCCAAAAACATTCAGTACTTC
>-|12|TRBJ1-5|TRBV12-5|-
CASGFPDQPQHF
TGTGCTAGTGGTTTCCCCGATCAGCCCCAGCATTTT
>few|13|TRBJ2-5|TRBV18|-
CASSPTGMETQYF
TGTGCCAGCTCACCGACAGGCATGGAGACCCAGTACTTC
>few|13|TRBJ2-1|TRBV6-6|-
CASSYEDYNEQFF
TGTGCCAGCAGTTACGAGGACTACAATGAGCAGTTCTTC
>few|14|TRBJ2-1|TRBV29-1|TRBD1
CSVDRTGVYNEQFF
TGCAGCGTTGATCGGACAGGGGTTTACAATGAGCAGTTCTTC
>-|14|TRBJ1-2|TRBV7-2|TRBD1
CASSPGDSFHGYTF
TGTGCCAGCAGCCCCGGGGACAGTTTTCATGGCTACACCTTC
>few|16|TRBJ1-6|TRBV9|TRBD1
CASSPRPGQERSPLHF
TGTGCCAGCAGCCCTCGTCCGGGACAGGAGCGTTCACCCCTCCACTTT
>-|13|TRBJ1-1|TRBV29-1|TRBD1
CSVGGGPGTEAFF
TGCAGCGTTGGAGGGGGCCCGGGCACTGAAGCTTTCTTT
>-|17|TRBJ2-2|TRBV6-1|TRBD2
CAISVHGASGGAGELFF
TGTGCCATCAGTGTCCACGGTGCTAGCGGGGGGGCCGGGGAGCTGTTTTTT
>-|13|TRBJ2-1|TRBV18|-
CASSPRATNEQFF
TGTGCCAGCTCACCACGGGCAACTAATGAGCAGTTCTTC
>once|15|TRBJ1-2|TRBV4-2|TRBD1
CASSQEGQGASGYTF
TGTGCCAGCAGCCAAGAGGGACAGGGGGCCAGTGGCTACACCTTC
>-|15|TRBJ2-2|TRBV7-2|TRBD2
CASSVQAGSTGELFF
TGTGCCAGCAGCGTACAAGCGGGGTCCACCGGGGAGCTGTTTTTT
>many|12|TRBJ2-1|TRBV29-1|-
CSVDRESNEQFF
TGCAGCGTTGACCGGGAGAGCAATGAGCAGTTCTTC
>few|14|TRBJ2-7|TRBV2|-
CASSVDLRVPEQYF
TGTGCCAGCAGCGTCGACTTGAGAGTTCCCGAGCAGTACTTC